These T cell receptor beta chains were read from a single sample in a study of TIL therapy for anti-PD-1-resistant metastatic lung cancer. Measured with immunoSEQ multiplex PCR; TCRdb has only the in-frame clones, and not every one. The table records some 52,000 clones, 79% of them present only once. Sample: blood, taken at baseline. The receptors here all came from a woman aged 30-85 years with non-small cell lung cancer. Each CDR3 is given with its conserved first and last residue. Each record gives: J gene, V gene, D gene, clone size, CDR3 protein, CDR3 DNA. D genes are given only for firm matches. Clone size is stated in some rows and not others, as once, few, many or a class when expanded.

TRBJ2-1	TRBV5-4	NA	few	CASSPPSKRNNEQFF	TGTGCCAGCAGCCCACCTTCTAAGCGGAACAATGAGCAGTTCTTC
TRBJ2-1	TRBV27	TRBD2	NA	CASSLSPSGRVRGSYNEQFF	TGTGCCAGCAGTTTATCTCCTAGCGGGAGGGTCAGGGGCTCCTACAATGAGCAGTTCTTC
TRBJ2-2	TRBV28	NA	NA	CASRQFHGELFF	TGTGCCAGCAGACAGTTTCACGGGGAGCTGTTTTTT
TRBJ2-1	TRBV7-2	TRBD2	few	CASIRTSQSYNEQFF	TGTGCCAGCATTAGGACTAGTCAGTCCTACAATGAGCAGTTCTTC
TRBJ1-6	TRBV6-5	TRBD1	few	CATGQGSGSPLHF	TGTGCCACCGGACAGGGATCGGGTTCACCCCTCCACTTT
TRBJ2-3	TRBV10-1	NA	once	CASSGNRHTDTQYF	TGCGCCAGCAGTGGTAACAGACACACAGATACGCAGTATTTT
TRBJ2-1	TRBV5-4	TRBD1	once	CASSTDRGGNEQFF	TGTGCCAGCAGCACGGACAGGGGAGGCAATGAGCAGTTCTTC
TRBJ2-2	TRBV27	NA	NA	CASSRGRNTGELFF	TGTGCCAGCAGTCGGGGGAGGAACACCGGGGAGCTGTTTTTT
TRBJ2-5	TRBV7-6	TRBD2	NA	CASSGGTSGGKETQYF	TGTGCCAGCAGCGGTGGGACTAGCGGGGGAAAAGAGACCCAGTACTTC
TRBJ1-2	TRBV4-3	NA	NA	CASSQVGYGYTF	TGCGCCAGCAGCCAAGTGGGTTATGGCTACACCTTC
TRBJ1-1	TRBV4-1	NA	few	CASSPTRATEAFF	TGCGCCAGCAGCCCAACGCGAGCCACTGAAGCTTTCTTT
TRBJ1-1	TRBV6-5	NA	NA	CASRIGLLVHDEAFF	TGTGCCAGCAGGATCGGACTTTTGGTACATGATGAAGCTTTCTTT
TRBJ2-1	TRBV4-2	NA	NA	CASSQEGSGNQGNEQFF	TGTGCCAGCAGCCAAGAAGGGTCGGGGAACCAAGGGAATGAGCAGTTCTTC
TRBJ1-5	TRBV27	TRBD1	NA	CASSFQGAGNQPQHF	TGTGCCAGCAGTTTTCAGGGGGCAGGCAATCAGCCCCAGCATTTT
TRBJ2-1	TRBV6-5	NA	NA	CTSSLQMGGEQFF	TGTACCAGCAGCTTACAGATGGGGGGTGAGCAGTTCTTC
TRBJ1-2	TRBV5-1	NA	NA	CASSWDKYGYTF	TGCGCCAGCAGCTGGGACAAGTATGGCTACACCTTC
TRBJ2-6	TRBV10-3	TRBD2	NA	CATRTSGSLAGANVLTF	TGTGCCACGCGGACTAGCGGGAGTCTGGCTGGGGCCAACGTCCTGACTTTC
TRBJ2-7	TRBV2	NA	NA	CASTRTAYEQYF	TGTGCCAGCACTAGGACGGCCTACGAGCAGTACTTC
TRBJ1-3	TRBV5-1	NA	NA	CASSLGQSSNTIYF	TGCGCCAGCAGCTTGGGTCAGTCCTCAAACACCATATATTTT
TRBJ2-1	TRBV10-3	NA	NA	CAISGDLGVGGYNEQFF	TGTGCCATCAGTGGGGACCTGGGGGTCGGGGGATACAATGAGCAGTTCTTC
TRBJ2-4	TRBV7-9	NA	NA	CASSAQDPKNIQYF	TGTGCCAGCAGCGCCCAGGACCCCAAAAACATTCAGTACTTC
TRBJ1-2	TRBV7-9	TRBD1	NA	CASSLEGQWTGGYGYTF	TGTGCCAGCAGCTTAGAGGGCCAATGGACAGGGGGCTATGGCTACACCTTC
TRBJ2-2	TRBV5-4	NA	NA	CASSFGSDTGELFF	TGTGCCAGCAGCTTTGGGTCAGACACCGGGGAGCTGTTTTTT
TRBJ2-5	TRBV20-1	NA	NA	CSVLTPETQYF	TGCAGTGTTCTTACCCCGGAGACCCAGTACTTC
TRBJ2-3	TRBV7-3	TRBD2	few	CASSLTGTSGRTDTQYF	TGTGCCAGCAGCTTGACCGGGACTAGCGGGAGGACAGATACGCAGTATTTT
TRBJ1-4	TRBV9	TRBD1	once	CASSVVAGKGAEKLFF	TGTGCCAGCAGCGTAGTCGCAGGGAAGGGGGCTGAAAAACTGTTTTTT
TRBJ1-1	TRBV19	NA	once	CASSTYAQGDTEAFF	TGTGCCAGCAGTACCTACGCACAGGGAGACACTGAAGCTTTCTTT
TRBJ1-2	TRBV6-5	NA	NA	CAGYGYTF	TGTGCCGGCTATGGCTACACCTTC
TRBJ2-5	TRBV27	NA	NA	CASSLSGQLLQGTQYF	TGTGCCAGCAGTCTCAGTGGACAGCTACTTCAGGGGACCCAGTACTTC
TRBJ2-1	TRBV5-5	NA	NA	CASSFTGQSYNEQFF	TGTGCCAGCAGCTTTACAGGGCAATCCTACAATGAGCAGTTCTTC
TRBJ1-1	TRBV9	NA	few	CASSVAGSGRNTEAFF	TGTGCCAGCAGCGTAGCGGGTTCGGGTAGAAACACTGAAGCTTTCTTT
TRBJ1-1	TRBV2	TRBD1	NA	CASSALGTGNTEAFF	TGTGCCAGCAGTGCCCTGGGGACAGGGAACACTGAAGCTTTCTTT
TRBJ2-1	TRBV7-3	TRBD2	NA	CASGVAGIYNEQFF	TGTGCCAGCGGAGTAGCGGGAATCTACAATGAGCAGTTCTTC
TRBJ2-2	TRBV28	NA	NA	CASSPPVGGELFF	TGTGCCAGCAGCCCCCCCGTTGGCGGGGAGCTGTTTTTT